Listed below are T cell receptor beta chains from one sample, sequenced in a study of T cell responses to AZD1222 COVID-19 vaccine. Sequencing was performed with immunoSEQ multiplex PCR; in TCRdb, only in-frame clones are kept and a portion is missing. The sample consists of about 180,000 clones, about nine tenths of them appearing once. Sequencing was performed on peripheral blood, taken on day 0 of AZD1222 vaccination. These receptors were collected from an adult in good health. CDR3s include the opening cysteine and the closing phenylalanine or tryptophan. D genes are given only for firm matches. Clone size, where shown, is once, few, many, or a class for clones that have expanded.

v_call: TRBV18
j_call: TRBJ2-3
d_call: -
clone_size: once
cdr3_aa: CASSPDRDTQYF
cdr3_nt: TGTGCCAGCTCACCAGATCGAGATACGCAGTATTTT

v_call: TRBV25-1
j_call: TRBJ1-1
d_call: -
clone_size: -
cdr3_aa: CASSEWRVGTEAFF
cdr3_nt: TGTGCCAGCAGTGAATGGAGGGTTGGCACTGAAGCTTTCTTT

v_call: TRBV2
j_call: TRBJ1-1
d_call: -
clone_size: -
cdr3_aa: CASSEGRMNTEAFF
cdr3_nt: TGTGCCAGCAGTGAAGGGCGGATGAACACTGAAGCTTTCTTT

v_call: TRBV9
j_call: TRBJ2-1
d_call: -
clone_size: -
cdr3_aa: CASSVGAPGRDEQFF
cdr3_nt: TGTGCCAGCAGCGTAGGGGCCCCCGGTAGGGATGAGCAGTTCTTC

v_call: TRBV6-5
j_call: TRBJ1-1
d_call: -
clone_size: -
cdr3_aa: CASSPRVGTEAFF
cdr3_nt: TGTGCCAGCAGCCCCAGGGTGGGCACTGAAGCTTTCTTT

v_call: TRBV18
j_call: TRBJ2-7
d_call: -
clone_size: few
cdr3_aa: CASSPGLQYKEQYF
cdr3_nt: TGTGCCAGCTCACCAGGGCTACAGTATAAGGAGCAGTACTTC

v_call: TRBV18
j_call: TRBJ1-2
d_call: TRBD1
clone_size: -
cdr3_aa: CASSRDRADYGYTF
cdr3_nt: TGTGCCAGCTCACGGGACAGGGCGGACTATGGCTACACCTTC

v_call: TRBV7-7
j_call: TRBJ2-5
d_call: -
clone_size: -
cdr3_aa: CASSPSSTDQETQYF
cdr3_nt: TGTGCCAGCAGCCCCTCTTCGACAGACCAAGAGACCCAGTACTTC

v_call: TRBV19
j_call: TRBJ2-1
d_call: -
clone_size: -
cdr3_aa: CASSTRAAYSYNEQFF
cdr3_nt: TGTGCCAGTAGTACCCGAGCGGCGTACTCCTACAATGAGCAGTTCTTC

v_call: TRBV5-4
j_call: TRBJ2-7
d_call: TRBD2
clone_size: -
cdr3_aa: CASSLSGRPYEQYF
cdr3_nt: TGTGCCAGCAGCTTGAGCGGGAGGCCCTACGAGCAGTACTTC

v_call: TRBV14
j_call: TRBJ1-5
d_call: -
clone_size: -
cdr3_aa: CASSQYRNQPQHF
cdr3_nt: TGTGCCAGCAGCCAATATCGCAATCAGCCCCAGCATTTT